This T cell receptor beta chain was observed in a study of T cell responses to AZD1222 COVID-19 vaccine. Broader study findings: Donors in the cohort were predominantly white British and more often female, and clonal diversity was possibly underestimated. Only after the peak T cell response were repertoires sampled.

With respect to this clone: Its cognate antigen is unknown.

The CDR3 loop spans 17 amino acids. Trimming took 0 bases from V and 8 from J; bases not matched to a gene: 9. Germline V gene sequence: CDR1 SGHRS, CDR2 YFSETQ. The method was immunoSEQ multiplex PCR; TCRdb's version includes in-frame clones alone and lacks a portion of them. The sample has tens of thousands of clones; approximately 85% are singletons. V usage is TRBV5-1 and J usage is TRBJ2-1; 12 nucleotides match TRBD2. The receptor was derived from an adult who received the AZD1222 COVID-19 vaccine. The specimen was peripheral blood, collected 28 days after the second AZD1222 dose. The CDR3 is CASSLGSLAGGPDEQFF. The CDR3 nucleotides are TGCGCCAGCAGCTTGGGTTCGCTAGCGGGAGGGCCGGATGAGCAGTTCTTC.